Listed below are T cell receptor beta chains from one sample, sequenced in a study of identifying expanded T cells in peripheral blood. Clones were sequenced by immunoSEQ multiplex PCR, and TCRdb holds only the in-frame ones, with some missing. The sample lists tens of thousands of clones, about 83% occurring once. Sequencing used blood. Every receptor here comes from a person aged 18 to 75 in good health. The CDR3 runs from the conserved cysteine through the conserved F or W. The order of the fields is CDR3 length, V gene, CDR3 protein.

>15|TRBV7-9
CASSATGLANEKLFF
>16|TRBV6-4
CASSDSTGANTDTQYF
>18|TRBV7-8
CASSQGRITSPSYNEQFF
>14|TRBV4-1
CASSQGIGKETQYF
>14|TRBV4-3
CASSQDLTQETQYF
>14|TRBV11-2
CASSLAPSTDTQYF
>13|TRBV28
CASSFRVAYEQYF
>14|TRBV11-1
CASSPRDIQETQYF
>19|TRBV5-1
CASSYPLQQGPHSTDTQYF
>16|TRBV4-3
CASSQVTQGGTDTQYF
>16|TRBV9
CASSVESNNDPGELFF
>14|TRBV28
CASSLGTISYEQYF
>14|TRBV28
CASGREGLTDTQYF
>15|TRBV13
CASSSGTAEFYEQYF
>16|TRBV28
CASSPSRRLGTDTQYF
>16|TRBV28
CASTPNRRKDGYEQYF
>15|TRBV5-1
CASSLATGGYYEQYF
>13|TRBV28
CASSLQGSGTQYF
>15|TRBV27
CASSPYRVRGQPQHF
>12|TRBV29-1
CSGGLFTDTQYF
>15|TRBV4-2
CATGENEADTGELFF
>15|TRBV2
CASSQNGIARETQYF
>16|TRBV5-1
CASSSLGTGSSYEQYF
>16|TRBV5-1
CASSLWNGREGRGYTF
>15|TRBV7-2
CASSLGVAQNQPQHF
>15|TRBV7-8
CASSARLGGTNEQFF
>15|TRBV9
CASSATSVLTGELFF
>16|TRBV14
CASSRGQGLLYNEQFF
>15|TRBV2
CASTGQGSSTDTQYF
>15|TRBV28
CASSHDNFSNQPQHF
>13|TRBV19
CASSPAGQGPLNF
>23|TRBV28
CASSLPSWESRGQAVYSNQPQHF
>15|TRBV4-3
CASSQDDIAGNTIYF
>15|TRBV6-5
CASSYSVREAYEQYF
>12|TRBV6-5
CASRPAVGEQYF
>13|TRBV19
CASSSGLLTEAFF
>15|TRBV7-9
CASSLGGEANYGYTF
>16|TRBV28
CASSLSGQGIQETQYF
>13|TRBV30
CAWSRRLVFGYTF
>13|TRBV6-4
CASSRDRATEAFF
>14|TRBV27
CASQSGQGHSPLHF
>17|TRBV4-1
CASSQGTGVTLNTEAFF
>17|TRBV7-3
CASSPRPGTENTGELFF
>14|TRBV28
CASRGSIGTDTQYF
>17|TRBV9
CASSAGPLTGGPGELFF
>14|TRBV6-5
CASSYGGSTGELFF
>15|TRBV19
CASSIYNANTGELFF
>13|TRBV12-1
CASSFGPYVGYTF
>15|TRBV19
CASSMGLAGVDEQYF
>14|TRBV4-1
CASSQDISYRGYTF
>13|TRBV7-9
CASSWGTDTEAFF
>17|TRBV5-4
CASSLYGASGRTDTQYF